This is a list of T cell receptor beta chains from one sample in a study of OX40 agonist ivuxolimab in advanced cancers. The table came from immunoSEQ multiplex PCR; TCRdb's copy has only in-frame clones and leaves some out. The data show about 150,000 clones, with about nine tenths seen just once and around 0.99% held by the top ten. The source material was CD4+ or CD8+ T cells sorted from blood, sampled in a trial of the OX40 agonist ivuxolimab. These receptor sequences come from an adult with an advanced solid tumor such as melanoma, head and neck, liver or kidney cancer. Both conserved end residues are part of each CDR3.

CASSLYTGAEQYF,TRBV5-5
CASSVGFPGVQETQYF,TRBV9
CASSLVGGANTGELFF,TRBV5-1
CASSLTPPDQPQHF,TRBV28
CASSRQGNGNF,TRBV28
CASSEEDWDEQYF,TRBV10-2
CASSRGAYNEQFF,TRBV7-3
CASSVHRDRDLYGYTF,TRBV19
CASSSRDLNTEAFF,TRBV28
CASSQGVLPGNTIYF,TRBV23-1
CASSQVRGTGGNEQFF,TRBV4-3
CASSFRGDNSYEQYF,TRBV9
CASSPERVYNEQFF,TRBV18
CASSDSFLGTGGEYGYTF,TRBV6-4
CASNRGKDGNQPQHF,TRBV19
CASRRDLPGNTEAFF,TRBV2
CASSDGLAGAREQYF,TRBV6-5
CASSVGGREENEQFF,TRBV9
CASSQDYLNAGDPDTQYF,TRBV4-1
CASSKTDRETYEQYF,TRBV19
CSGGGYNYGYTF,TRBV29-1
CASSISRDRGLDTQYF,TRBV19
CASSLSPHVFGELFF,TRBV27
CASSSGLDSYEQYF,TRBV7-2
CASSEVSLGQNEQFF,TRBV6-1
CASSLSQGNYGYTF,TRBV6-1
CASSNTGRGLGGYNEQFF,TRBV19
CASSYREAQYF,TRBV2
CASSSGEGSGEKLFF,TRBV5-1
CASGSADRDYGYTF,TRBV27